These T cell receptor beta chains were read from a single sample in a study of human T cells and chemical hapten exposure. Each CDR3 protein gets one entry after TCRdb re-called the RACE reads with MiXCR. The table shows more than 250,000 distinct CDR3 sequences, with about 8.1% occurring only once. Sequenced material: whole blood, taken in connection with sensitization to the hapten diphenylcyclopropenone (DPC). The receptors here all came from a woman aged 40 to 50 with alopecia areata. Some clones in this sample may be carry-over from other donors' samples. Both conserved end residues are part of each CDR3. Each record gives: D gene, V gene, CDR3 protein. A D gene is named only where the DNA matches it firmly.

>TRBD2|TRBV7-9
CASSFVRLAGGKEQFF
>.|TRBV29-1
CSVEGRTPTLNYGYTF
>TRBD1|TRBV10-3
CAISDPRGDRGRSEQFF
>TRBD2|TRBV6-5
CASSYSSGMNTDTQYF
>.|TRBV7-2
CASSLEGRYEQYF
>.|TRBV12-3/TRBV12-4
CASSLLASTNTGELFF
>TRBD1|TRBV28
CASRFGTADLYEQYF
>.|TRBV12-3/TRBV12-4
CASSFGLRTEAFF
>.|TRBV4-3
CASSQDRSYEQYF
>TRBD1|TRBV6-2/TRBV6-3
CASHDSGTGPTGELFF
>.|TRBV6-5
CASSRDNGNTIYF